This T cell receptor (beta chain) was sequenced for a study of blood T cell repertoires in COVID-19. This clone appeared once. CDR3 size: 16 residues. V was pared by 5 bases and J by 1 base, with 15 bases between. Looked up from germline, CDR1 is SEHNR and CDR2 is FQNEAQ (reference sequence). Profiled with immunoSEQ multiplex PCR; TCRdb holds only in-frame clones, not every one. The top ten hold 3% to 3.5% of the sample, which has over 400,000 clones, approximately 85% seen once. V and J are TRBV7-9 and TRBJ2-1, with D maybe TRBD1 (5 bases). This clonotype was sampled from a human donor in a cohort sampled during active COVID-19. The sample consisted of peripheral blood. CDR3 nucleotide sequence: TGTGCCAGCAGCCCGCTGTACCAGGGTTCCTACAATGAGCAGTTCTTC. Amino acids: CASSPLYQGSYNEQFF.